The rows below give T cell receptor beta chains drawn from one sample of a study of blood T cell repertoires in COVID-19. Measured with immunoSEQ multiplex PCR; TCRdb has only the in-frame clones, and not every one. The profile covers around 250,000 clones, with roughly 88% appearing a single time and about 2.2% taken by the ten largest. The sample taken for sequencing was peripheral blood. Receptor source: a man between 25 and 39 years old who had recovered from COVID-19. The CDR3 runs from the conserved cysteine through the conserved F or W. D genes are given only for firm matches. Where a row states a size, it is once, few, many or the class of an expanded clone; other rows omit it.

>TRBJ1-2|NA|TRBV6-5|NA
CASSYSGRGGGYGYTF
TGTGCCAGCAGTTACTCGGGTAGGGGGGGCGGCTATGGCTACACCTTC
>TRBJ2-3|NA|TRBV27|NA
CASRSGSRGTQYF
TGTGCCAGCAGATCAGGGTCCAGGGGTACGCAGTATTTT
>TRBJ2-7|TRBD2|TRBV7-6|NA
CASSLTSGSYEQYF
TGTGCCAGCAGCCTGACTAGCGGCTCCTACGAGCAGTACTTC
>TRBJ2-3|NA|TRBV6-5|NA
CASSYLGQGQKAQYF
TGTGCCAGCAGTTACCTGGGGCAGGGTCAAAAGGCGCAGTATTTT
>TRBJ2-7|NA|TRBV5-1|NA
CASSLGGYEQYF
TGCGCCAGCAGCTTGGGCGGCTACGAGCAGTACTTC
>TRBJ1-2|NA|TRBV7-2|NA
CASSQSSSDALAWGYTF
TGTGCCAGCAGCCAATCTTCTTCGGACGCTTTAGCGTGGGGCTACACCTTC
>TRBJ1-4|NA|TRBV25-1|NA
CASTAYSRPNEKLFF
TGTGCCAGCACTGCCTACAGTCGTCCAAATGAAAAACTGTTTTTT
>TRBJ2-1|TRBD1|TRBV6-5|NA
CASSRQGAYNNEQFF
TGTGCCAGCAGTAGACAGGGGGCGTATAACAATGAGCAGTTCTTC
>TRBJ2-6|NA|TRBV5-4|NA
CASSLQGSGANVLTF
TGTGCCAGCAGCTTGCAGGGCTCTGGGGCCAACGTCCTGACTTTC
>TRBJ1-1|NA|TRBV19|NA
CASSIGQGNTEAFF
TGTGCCAGTAGTATCGGGCAGGGGAACACTGAAGCTTTCTTT
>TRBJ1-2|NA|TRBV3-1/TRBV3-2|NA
CASSQAPGAGYTF
TGTGCCAGCAGCCAAGCTCCCGGTGCTGGCTACACCTTC
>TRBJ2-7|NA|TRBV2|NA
CASSGTLAYEQYF
TGTGCCAGCAGCGGGACATTGGCCTACGAGCAGTACTTC
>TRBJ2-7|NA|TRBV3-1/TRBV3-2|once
CASSQEYVEQYF
TGTGCCAGCAGCCAAGAGTATGTCGAGCAGTACTTC
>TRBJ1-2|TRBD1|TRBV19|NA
CASRGVRDSLYYGYTF
TGTGCCAGTAGGGGGGTCCGGGACAGCCTTTACTATGGCTACACCTTC
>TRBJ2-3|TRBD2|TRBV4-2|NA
CASSQDGDGGFTDTQYF
TGTGCCAGCAGCCAAGATGGAGACGGGGGGTTCACAGATACGCAGTATTTT
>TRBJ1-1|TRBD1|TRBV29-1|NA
CSVPRDRGVTEAFF
TGCAGCGTTCCAAGGGACAGGGGGGTCACTGAAGCTTTCTTT
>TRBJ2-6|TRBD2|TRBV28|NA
CASSLLAGRGFLTF
TGTGCCAGCAGTTTATTAGCGGGAAGGGGTTTCCTGACTTTC
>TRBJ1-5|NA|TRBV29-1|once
CSASGGSQPQHF
TGCAGCGCCTCGGGGGGTAGTCAGCCCCAGCATTTT
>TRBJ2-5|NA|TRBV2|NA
CASSVDYGVAETQYF
TGTGCCAGCAGTGTGGACTATGGGGTTGCCGAGACCCAGTACTTC
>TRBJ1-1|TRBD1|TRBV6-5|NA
CASSLRGLNTEAFF
TGTGCCAGCAGCCTCAGGGGGCTTAACACTGAAGCTTTCTTT
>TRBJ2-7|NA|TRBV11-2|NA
CASSLGTGLGYEQYF
TGTGCCAGCAGCTTAGGTACGGGGTTAGGCTACGAGCAGTACTTC
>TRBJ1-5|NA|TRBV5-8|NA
CASSLTGPQHF
TGTGCCAGCAGTCTCACTGGGCCCCAGCATTTT
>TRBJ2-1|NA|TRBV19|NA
CASSSRSSSEQFF
TGTGCCAGTAGTAGCCGTAGTTCTTCAGAGCAGTTCTTC
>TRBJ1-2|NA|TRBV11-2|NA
CASRLEARYGYTF
TGTGCCAGCAGATTGGAGGCGCGATATGGCTACACCTTC
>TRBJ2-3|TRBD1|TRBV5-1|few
CASTRDRGADTQYF
TGCGCCAGCACCCGGGACAGGGGGGCAGATACGCAGTATTTT
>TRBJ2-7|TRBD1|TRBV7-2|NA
CASSLRQGAVYEQYF
TGTGCCAGCAGCCTTCGACAGGGGGCTGTGTACGAGCAGTACTTC
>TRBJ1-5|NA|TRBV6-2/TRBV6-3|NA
CASSIAGQQPQHF
TGTGCCAGCAGTATTGCAGGACAGCAGCCCCAGCATTTT
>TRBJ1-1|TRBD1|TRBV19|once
CASSIRQGRVMNTEAFF
TGTGCCAGTAGTATAAGACAGGGGAGGGTGATGAACACTGAAGCTTTCTTT
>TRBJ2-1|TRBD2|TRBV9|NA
CASSVIAGGLGNEQFF
TGTGCCAGCAGCGTTATAGCGGGGGGGCTGGGCAATGAGCAGTTCTTC
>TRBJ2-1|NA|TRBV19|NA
CASSTHPRGPYEQFF
TGTGCCAGTAGTACCCACCCGCGGGGGCCCTATGAGCAGTTCTTC
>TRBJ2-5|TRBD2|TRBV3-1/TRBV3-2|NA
CASSQESSGAETQYF
TGTGCCAGCAGCCAAGAATCTAGCGGGGCGGAGACCCAGTACTTC
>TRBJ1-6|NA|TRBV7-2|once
CASSQDSSSYNSPLHF
TGTGCCAGCAGCCAGGACTCGAGCTCCTATAATTCACCCCTCCACTTT
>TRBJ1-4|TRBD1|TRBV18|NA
CASSPRDRGSLGEKLFF
TGTGCCAGCTCCCCCCGTGACAGGGGATCTTTAGGTGAAAAACTGTTTTTT
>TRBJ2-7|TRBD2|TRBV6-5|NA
CASSYLAGGPYEQYF
TGTGCCAGCAGTTACCTGGCGGGGGGTCCATACGAGCAGTACTTC
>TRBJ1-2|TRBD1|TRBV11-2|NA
CASSLPQGAPDRSNGYTF
TGTGCCAGCAGCTTACCCCAGGGGGCCCCGGACAGAAGCAATGGCTACACCTTC
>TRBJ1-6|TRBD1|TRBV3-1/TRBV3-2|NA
CASSPSGTGNSPLHF
TGTGCCAGCAGCCCCTCCGGGACAGGGAATTCACCCCTCCACTTT
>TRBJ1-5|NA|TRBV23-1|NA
CASRQGPGPSNQPQHF
TGCGCCAGCCGCCAGGGTCCGGGTCCGAGCAATCAGCCCCAGCATTTT
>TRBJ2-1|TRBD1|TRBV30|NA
CAWSVGQVTNEQFF
TGTGCCTGGAGTGTCGGACAGGTTACCAATGAGCAGTTCTTC
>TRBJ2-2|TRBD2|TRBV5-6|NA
CASRRLARNTGELFF
TGTGCCAGCAGAAGACTAGCGAGAAACACCGGGGAGCTGTTTTTT
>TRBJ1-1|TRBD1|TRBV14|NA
CASSLGRQRGRRTEAFF
TGTGCCAGCAGCCTGGGGCGGCAAAGGGGGCGTCGCACTGAAGCTTTCTTT
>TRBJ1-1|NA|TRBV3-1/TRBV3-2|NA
CASSQEGQLDTEAFF
TGTGCCAGCAGCCAAGAAGGACAGCTGGACACTGAAGCTTTCTTT
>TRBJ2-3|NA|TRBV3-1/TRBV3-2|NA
CASSLVSDTQYF
TGTGCCAGCAGCCTTGTATCAGATACGCAGTATTTT
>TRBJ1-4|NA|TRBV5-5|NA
CASSFYRSNEKLFF
TGTGCCAGCAGCTTTTACAGGAGTAATGAAAAGCTGTTTTTT
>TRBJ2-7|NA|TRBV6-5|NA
CASSPPRRVRIEQYF
TGTGCCAGCAGTCCTCCGAGGAGGGTGAGGATCGAGCAGTACTTC
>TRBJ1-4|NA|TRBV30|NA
CAWNSEKLFF
TGTGCCTGGAACAGCGAAAAACTGTTTTTT
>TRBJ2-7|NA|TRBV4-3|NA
CASSQEVGFYYEQYF
TGCGCCAGCAGCCAAGAAGTGGGCTTTTACTACGAGCAGTACTTC
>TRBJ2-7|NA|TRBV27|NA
CASSPVAWGRNEQYF
TGTGCCAGCAGCCCTGTGGCTTGGGGCCGGAACGAGCAGTACTTC
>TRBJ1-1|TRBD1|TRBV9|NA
CASISGGVNTEAFF
TGTGCCAGCATATCAGGGGGAGTCAACACTGAAGCTTTCTTT
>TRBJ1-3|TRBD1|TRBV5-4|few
CASSPDRGSRNTIYF
TGTGCCAGCAGCCCTGACAGGGGATCCCGAAACACCATATATTTT
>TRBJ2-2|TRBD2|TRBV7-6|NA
CASSPAVGRTKFTGELFF
TGTGCCAGCAGCCCCGCCGTCGGGAGGACTAAATTCACCGGGGAGCTGTTTTTT